This T cell receptor beta chain was captured by sequencing in a study of glioma-infiltrating T cells after dendritic cell vaccination. Assay: immunoSEQ multiplex PCR; the TCRdb copy retains only in-frame clones and omits some. Here the sample spans 75,000 to 95,000 clones, 75% to 90% being singletons. Germline CDR1 reads MNHEY; CDR2 reads SVGAGI. This CDR3 is built from 14 residues. Trimming took 2 bases from V and 8 from J, leaving 12 bases between them. Noted time point: after dendritic cell vaccination, including at tumor progression/relapse. This clone turned up a few times. Its antigen is as yet unknown. Whole-study findings and limits: Estimated pretreatment TIL content predicted outcome after dendritic cell vaccination.

This material consisted of blood, taken after dendritic cell vaccination. This clonotype was obtained from a human donor with glioblastoma. This rearrangement joins TRBV6-5 to TRBJ1-4; a weak D match, TRBD1 (5 bases). CDR3 region: CASSYGQGREKLFF. The DNA of the CDR3 is TGTGCCAGCAGTTACGGCCAGGGAAGGGAAAAACTGTTTTTT.